This is a list of T cell receptor beta chains from one sample in a study of graft-versus-host responses after intestinal transplantation. TCRdb's table, derived via immunoSEQ multiplex PCR, lists solely in-frame clones and lacks some. Altogether about 71,000 clones are present, 90% being singletons, with the ten largest covering approximately 1.3%. No antigen has been assigned to these receptors. The sample consisted of unstimulated CD8+ T cells sorted from spleen or lymph node cells, taken before intestinal transplant. All receptors come from a human donor who received an intestinal transplant. Each CDR3 is given with its conserved first and last residue. Each record gives: V gene, J gene, D gene, clone size, CDR3 DNA, CDR3 protein. The D gene is left open where the match is weak. Clone size, where shown, is once, few, many, or a class for clones that have expanded.

>TRBV7-3|TRBJ1-1|.|.
TGTGCCAGCAGCTTAGGGGGGAGCACTGAAGCTTTCTTT
CASSLGGSTEAFF
>TRBV9|TRBJ2-1|TRBD2|.
TGTGCCAGCAGCCCCGGGGGGGGTAGCTCCTACAATGAGCAGTTCTTC
CASSPGGGSSYNEQFF
>TRBV9|TRBJ1-4|TRBD1|.
TGTGCCAGCAGCGTCGGGGACAGGCTTGAAAAACTGTTTTTT
CASSVGDRLEKLFF
>TRBV6-5|TRBJ1-2|.|few
TGTGCCAGCAGCCCCCCCGGGGGGAGGAGTGGCTACACCTTC
CASSPPGGRSGYTF
>TRBV7-9|TRBJ2-7|TRBD2|.
TGTGCCAGCAGGGGGCTAGCGGGAAAGAACTACGAGCAGTACTTC
CASRGLAGKNYEQYF
>TRBV9|TRBJ1-2|.|.
TGTGCCAGCAGCGTAGATCCAGTGAATGATGGCTACACCTTC
CASSVDPVNDGYTF
>TRBV13|TRBJ2-7|TRBD1|.
TGTGCCAGCAGCCGCAACCGGGACAGGTACTCCTACGAGCAGTACTTC
CASSRNRDRYSYEQYF
>TRBV9|TRBJ1-1|.|.
TGTGCCAGCAGCGCTAGCCCGGGACACCTGAACACTGAAGCTTTCTTT
CASSASPGHLNTEAFF
>TRBV6-4|TRBJ2-3|.|.
TGTGCCAGCAGCCGCGTTGTGGGAGCAGATACGCAGTATTTT
CASSRVVGADTQYF
>TRBV11-2|TRBJ2-7|.|.
TGTGCCAGCAGCTTAGGATTTGGCGGGGGCCCCTTCTTCGAGCAGTACTTC
CASSLGFGGGPFFEQYF